This T cell receptor (beta chain) was identified during a study of CD8 T cells in Susac syndrome. This clonotype was picked up a small number of times. An amount of RNA that ranged from roughly 0.5 to 1 ug was reverse transcribed with random hexamers. Across 54 Vbeta and 13 Jbeta, TCR beta CDR3 was amplified with immunoSEQ multiplex PCR. Using its own MiXCR run on the immunoSEQ multiplex PCR reads, TCRdb lists one record per CDR3 protein. The sample contains about 200,000 distinct CDR3 sequences, 90% to 95% of which appear only once. The ends were cut back, 0 bases at V and 1 base at J, with 9 bases in the middle. Per the germline V gene, CDR1 is SGDLS and CDR2 is YYNGEE. This CDR3 comprises 15 residues. The sequenced target, TCR beta, came from blood CD8+ and CD4+ T cells. Treatment-naive patients with stable or active relapsing-remitting disease were the multiple sclerosis controls.

The specimen sequenced was CD4+ T cells from PBMCs. The TCR was taken from a human donor with multiple sclerosis. The rearrangement links TRBV9 to TRBJ2-3; D is perhaps TRBD2 (6 bases). CDR3 DNA: TGTGCCAGCAGCGTAGGGGGGGTGCGCACAGATACGCAGTATTTT. This translates into CASSVGGVRTDTQYF.